Shown below are 30 T cell receptor beta chains from a single sample sequenced in a study of T cell responses to AZD1222 COVID-19 vaccine. Repertoires were generated with immunoSEQ multiplex PCR, while TCRdb's copy carries only in-frame clones and drops some. The sample has just under 85,000 clones; 86% are singletons. Sequenced here: peripheral blood, sampled on day 0 of AZD1222 vaccination. These TCRs come from an adult in good health.

This chain's CDR3 is CASSPPGGTEAFF. The CDR3 DNA reads as TGTGCCAGCAGCCCCCCAGGAGGAACTGAAGCTTTCTTT. The chain combines TRBV7-8 with TRBJ1-1, with D uncertain. V lost 5 bases and J 5 bases, leaving 12 bases between the germline ends. From germline, CDR1 is SGHVS and CDR2 FQNEAQ. There are 13 residues in the CDR3.

The V gene is TRBV12-5, the J gene TRBJ1-1, with no clear D. This CDR3 contains 13 residues. V was trimmed by 2 bases and J by 6 bases, leaving 10 bases between them. Germline CDR1 reads LGHNT; CDR2 reads FRNRAP. The CDR3 DNA reads TGTGCTAGTGGTTTGCTCCCGGGAGCTGAAGCTTTCTTT. It translates to CASGLLPGAEAFF. Full variable domain (rest looked up from reference TRBV12-5 and TRBJ1-1): DARVTQTPRHKVTEMGQEVTMRCQPILGHNTVFWYRQTMMQGLELLAYFRNRAPLDDSGMPKDRFSAEMPDATLATLKIQPSEPRDSAVYFCASGLLPGAEAFFGQGTRLTVV.

CDR3 nucleotide sequence: TGTGCCAGCAGCCCGTTAGCGGGGGGCGGCACAGATACGCAGTATTTT. It specifies CASSPLAGGGTDTQYF. The V gene is TRBV4-2, the J gene TRBJ2-3, with 10 bases matching TRBD2. This CDR3 contains 16 residues. Trimming removed 4 bases from V and 1 base from J; junction bases left unmatched: 5. Germline loops: CDR1 LGHNA, CDR2 YNFKEQ.

This CDR3 reads CASSKLLTGNYGYTF. In DNA, the CDR3 is TGTGCCAGCAGTAAACTCCTGACAGGGAACTATGGCTACACCTTC. The chain has TRBV28 and TRBJ1-2; TRBD1 matches at 7 bases. The germline V gene encodes CDR1 MDHEN and CDR2 SYDVKM. V lost 5 bases, J lost 2 bases, and 8 bases stayed unmatched. The CDR3 extends over 15 amino acids.

The chain carries TRBV7-3 and TRBJ2-1; the D is unclear. The CDR3 sequence is 13 residues long. CDR1 is SGHTA and CDR2 is FQGTGA in the germline V gene. V lost 2 bases to trimming and J lost 6 bases, with 8 bases between them. CDR3 loop: CASSLAELNEQFF. The CDR3 coding sequence is TGTGCCAGCAGCTTAGCGGAGCTCAATGAGCAGTTCTTC.

The chain has TRBV11-2 and TRBJ2-3, with 11 bases that match TRBD2. J was trimmed by 5 bases and V by 5 bases; bases with no gene match: 6. Per germline, CDR1 SGHAT and CDR2 FQNNGV. The CDR3 totals 15 residues. The CDR3, as DNA: TGTGCCAGCAGCAGTAGCGGGGGGGCCGAAGATACGCAGTATTTT. It specifies CASSSSGGAEDTQYF.

This clone occurred a few times. The rearrangement joins TRBV19 to TRBJ1-6; 7 bases match TRBD1. Germline values: CDR1 LNHDA, CDR2 SQIVND (reference sequence). V was pared by 5 bases and J by 7 bases, with 5 bases of the junction left unmatched. CDR3 length: 14 residues. The DNA of the CDR3 is TGTGCCAGTAGTCCCCGGACAGGAAATTCACCCCTCCACTTT. It translates to CASSPRTGNSPLHF.

The CDR3 coding sequence is TGTGCCAGCAGCTTTAGCGGGGGGGTACAAGAGACCCAGTACTTC. This gives the protein CASSFSGGVQETQYF. This chain joins TRBV11-3 and TRBJ2-5; 11 nucleotides agree with TRBD2. This CDR3 is 15 amino acids long. V dropped 3 bases and J dropped 2; count of bases not matched to a gene: 2. Per the germline V gene, CDR1 is SGHNT and CDR2 is YENEEA.

This chain joins TRBV27 and TRBJ2-5; no clear D gene. V was pared by 0 bases and J by 4 bases, with 18 bases between. Germline V gene lookup returns CDR1 MNHEY and CDR2 SMNVEV (reference sequence). The CDR3 is 17 residues long. The CDR3 loop is CASSLSRGSRAGETQYF. The CDR3 region has the DNA TGTGCCAGCAGTTTATCGCGAGGCAGCCGGGCAGGAGAGACCCAGTACTTC.

Only one count was recorded for this clone. The chain employs TRBV20-1 and TRBJ1-5; D possibly corresponds to TRBD1 (6 bases). V was shortened by 3 bases and J by 0 bases, with 12 bases between the two germline ends. This CDR3 has 15 residues. The germline gives CDR1 DFQATT, CDR2 SNEGSKA (reference sequence). CDR3 region: CSASAGAVSNQPQHF. The CDR3 DNA reads as TGCAGTGCTAGTGCAGGGGCGGTTAGCAATCAGCCCCAGCATTTT.

The rearrangement links TRBV28 to TRBJ1-2; D call uncertain. Per germline, CDR1 MDHEN and CDR2 SYDVKM. Deletions cut 2 bases from V and 7 bases from J, with 11 bases between. The CDR3 is 13 residues long. CDR3 in amino acids: CASSLPAPPGYTF. The CDR3, as DNA: TGTGCCAGCAGTTTACCCGCCCCACCTGGCTACACCTTC.

The chain couples TRBV9 to TRBJ2-7; TRBD2 matches at 10 bases. The CDR3 has 15 amino acids. Germline V lookup: CDR1 SGDLS, CDR2 YYNGEE. V was pared by 4 bases and J by 2 bases, with 6 bases of the junction left unmatched. The CDR3 DNA follows: TGTGCCAGCAGCTTAACCGGGACTAGCGCCTACGAGCAGTACTTC. Its translation: CASSLTGTSAYEQYF.

The chain couples TRBV7-9 to TRBJ2-1, with 7 bases lining up with TRBD1. Germline values: CDR1 SEHNR, CDR2 FQNEAQ (reference sequence). The CDR3 totals 13 residues. V shed 6 bases, J shed 8 bases, and the junction held 7 bases outside the gene matches. CDR3 DNA: TGTGCCAGCAGAGGCCGACAGGGCGATGAGCAGTTCTTC. This translates into CASRGRQGDEQFF.

This chain links TRBV10-3 with TRBJ1-3; weak D call: TRBD1 (5 bases). The CDR3 is 12 residues long. Deletions cut 10 bases from V and 4 bases from J, with 11 bases between. CDR1 and CDR2 from the germline V gene are ENHRY and SYGVKD. The CDR3 DNA reads TGTGCCAACCAGGGAGCGGGAAACACCATATATTTT. Its protein is CANQGAGNTIYF.

J is TRBJ1-5 and V is TRBV19; D might be TRBD1 (5 bases). The V gene lost 2 bases and the J gene lost 1 base, with 9 bases spanning the gap. This CDR3 contains 15 residues. Germline V lookup: CDR1 LNHDA, CDR2 SQIVND (reference sequence). The CDR3 DNA is TGTGCCAGTAGTATACAACAGGCCAGCAATCAGCCCCAGCATTTT. This sequence encodes CASSIQQASNQPQHF.

The chain combines TRBV19 with TRBJ1-1; D perhaps matches TRBD1 (6 bases). This CDR3 has 14 amino acids. Per germline, CDR1 LNHDA and CDR2 SQIVND (reference sequence). V was pared by 8 bases and J by 6 bases, with 19 bases between. CDR3 in amino acids: CASVQGIGGAEAFF. The DNA for the CDR3 is TGTGCCAGTGTCCAGGGGATCGGAGGCGCTGAAGCTTTCTTT. Variable domain in full (rest from reference TRBV19 and TRBJ1-1): DGGITQSPKYLFRKEGQNVTLSCEQNLNHDAMYWYRQDPGQGLRLIYYSQIVNDFQKGDIAEGYSVSREKKESFPLTVTSAQKNPTAFYLCASVQGIGGAEAFFGQGTRLTVV.

About this clone: The same CDR3 can be traced to other DNA sequences in this sample. The chain carries TRBV11-2 and TRBJ2-7; D ambiguous. Germline V CDR1 and CDR2: SGHAT, FQNNGV. Trimming cost V 1 base and J 2 bases, with 0 bases left between them. This CDR3 has 11 residues. For the CDR3, the DNA is TGTGCCAGCAGCTTAGCCTACGAGCAGTACTTC. This codes for CASSLAYEQYF. The full variable domain, in which reference TRBV11-2 and TRBJ2-7 provide the parts outside the CDR3, is EAGVAQSPRYKIIEKRQSVAFWCNPISGHATLYWYQQILGQGPKLLIQFQNNGVVDDSQLPKDRFSAERLKGVDSTLKIQPAKLEDSAVYLCASSLAYEQYFGPGTRLTVT.

The chain recombines TRBV4-2 with TRBJ2-7; 13 nucleotides match TRBD2. CDR1 is LGHNA and CDR2 is YNFKEQ in the germline V gene. The trim removed 0 bases at V and 2 bases at J, leaving 13 bases unmatched. CDR3 length: 20 amino acids. The CDR3 is CASSQDFVGLAGARTYEQYF. DNA for the CDR3: TGTGCCAGCAGCCAAGATTTTGTTGGACTAGCGGGAGCGAGGACCTACGAGCAGTACTTC.

The chain is built from TRBV25-1 and TRBJ1-2; a possible D gene is TRBD1 (6 bases). Germline CDR1 MGHDK, CDR2 SYGVNS. The CDR3 extends over 17 amino acids. The V gene lost 3 bases and the J gene lost 4 bases, with 21 bases spanning the gap. CDR3 in amino acids: CASSETHQGNLGYGYTF. For the CDR3, the DNA is TGTGCCAGCAGTGAGACCCACCAGGGGAATTTAGGCTATGGCTACACCTTC.

The V call is TRBV5-1, the J call TRBJ1-6; TRBD1 aligns across 7 bases. This CDR3 region has 17 residues. Germline V gene sequence: CDR1 SGHRS, CDR2 YFSETQ. Trimming at V came to 4 bases and at J to 6 bases, leaving 13 bases not matched to a gene. The chain's CDR3 is CASSPNRGTGVNSPLHF. CDR3 nucleotides: TGCGCCAGCAGCCCAAACAGGGGTACGGGGGTTAATTCACCCCTCCACTTT.

This clone was seen once. V is TRBV19 and J is TRBJ2-7, with 7 nucleotides matching TRBD1. Germline CDR1 is LNHDA and CDR2 is SQIVND (reference sequence). Germline trimming cut 4 bases from V and 4 bases from J; bases unmatched to any gene: 7. The CDR3 extends over 14 amino acids. CDR3: CASSTPGQTYEQYF. Written as DNA, the CDR3 is TGTGCCAGTAGTACGCCGGGACAGACGTACGAGCAGTACTTC.

In its sample, this clone was seen a few times. This rearrangement joins TRBV19 to TRBJ1-1; no reliable D call. Germline CDR1 reads LNHDA; CDR2 reads SQIVND (reference sequence). The CDR3 covers 13 residues. V lost 5 bases and J lost 1, with 8 bases in between. The CDR3 is CASSDGKNTEAFF. DNA of the CDR3: TGTGCCAGTAGTGACGGAAAGAACACTGAAGCTTTCTTT.

The gene calls are TRBV9 and TRBJ2-3; D might be TRBD1 (6 bases). The CDR3 consists of 15 residues. Germline loops: CDR1 SGDLS, CDR2 YYNGEE. Trimming shortened V by 2 bases and J by 1 base, and 11 bases separated the two germline ends. The CDR3 bases are TGTGCCAGCAGCGTTACATGGGGGCGCACAGATACGCAGTATTTT. Translated: CASSVTWGRTDTQYF. Full variable domain (remainder filled in from reference TRBV9 and TRBJ2-3): DSGVTQTPKHLITATGQRVTLRCSPRSGDLSVYWYQQSLDQGLQFLIQYYNGEERAKGNILERFSAQQFPDLHSELNLSSLELGDSALYFCASSVTWGRTDTQYFGPGTRLTVL.

The chain joins TRBV7-9 to TRBJ2-3, with D uncertain. Per the germline V gene, CDR1 is SEHNR and CDR2 is FQNEAQ (reference sequence). The V end was cut by 5 bases, the J end by 0 bases, with 6 bases between. The CDR3 runs 13 residues. CDR3 residues: CASSPGSTDTQYF. CDR3 bases: TGTGCCAGCAGCCCCGGTAGCACAGATACGCAGTATTTT.

J is TRBJ1-5 and V is TRBV6-2 or TRBV6-3; 8 nucleotides line up with TRBD1. The CDR3 runs 15 residues. V was pared by 5 bases and J by 4 bases, with 7 bases of the junction left unmatched. Germline CDR1 is MNHEY and CDR2 is SVGEGT. CDR3 amino acids: CASSARTGSNQPQHF. In DNA, the CDR3 is TGTGCCAGCAGTGCCCGGACAGGGTCAAATCAGCCCCAGCATTTT.

This sequence joins TRBV6-5 and TRBJ2-7; 12 bases are shared with TRBD2. J gave up 6 bases and V 6 bases, and 9 bases lay outside the gene matches. Germline CDR1 and CDR2: MNHEY and SVGAGI. The CDR3 contains 15 residues. The CDR3 nucleotides read TGTGCCAGCAGCTATGGGACTAGCGGGTTGTCCGAGCAGTACTTC. Its translation: CASSYGTSGLSEQYF.

J is TRBJ1-3 and V is TRBV27; D remains unclear. CDR1 is MNHEY and CDR2 is SMNVEV in the germline V gene (reference sequence). V was trimmed by 7 bases and J by 0 bases, leaving 10 bases between them. CDR3 length: 14 amino acids. CDR3 sequence reads: CASTSLGSGNTIYF. CDR3 DNA sequence: TGTGCCAGCACCTCACTGGGCTCTGGAAACACCATATATTTT.

The chain joins TRBV5-5 to TRBJ2-7; 7 nucleotides match TRBD1. J lost 4 bases, V lost 3 bases, and 7 bases had no gene match. Germline loops: CDR1 SGHKS, CDR2 YYEKEE (reference sequence). The CDR3 contains 14 residues. CDR3 nucleotides: TGTGCCAGCAGCTCGTCGACAGGGATGTACGAGCAGTACTTC. Protein product: CASSSSTGMYEQYF. The full variable domain, with the rest looked up from reference TRBV5-5 and TRBJ2-7, is DAGVTQSPTHLIKTRGQQVTLRCSPISGHKSVSWYQQVLGQGPQFIFQYYEKEERGRGNFPDRFSARQFPNYSSELNVNALLLGDSALYLCASSSSTGMYEQYFGPGTRLTVT.

The chain has TRBV6-2 or TRBV6-3 and TRBJ1-4, with D tentatively TRBD1 (6 bases). Germline CDR1 MNHEY, CDR2 SVGEGT. This CDR3 spans 17 amino acids. The V end lost 0 bases, the J end lost 4 bases, and 15 bases lay between the germline ends. The DNA of the CDR3 is TGTGCCAGCAGTTACTCCCCGGGACAAAGTTTTAATGAAAAACTGTTTTTT. It codes for CASSYSPGQSFNEKLFF.

This clone has more than one count but fewer than ten. The genes are TRBV5-5 and TRBJ2-3, with 11 positions matching TRBD2. Germline loops: CDR1 SGHKS, CDR2 YYEKEE (reference sequence). Unmatched junction bases numbered 3, after V lost 3 bases and J lost 3 bases. The CDR3 totals 15 residues. The CDR3 loop reads CASSSRTSGTDTQYF. CDR3 sequence (DNA): TGTGCCAGCAGCTCCAGGACTAGCGGGACAGATACGCAGTATTTT.